This T cell receptor beta chain was sequenced for a study of PD-1 blockade in classical Hodgkin lymphoma. The time point: cycle 4 day 1 (C4D1), after five to seven weeks of nivolumab. Each of the patients experienced relapse following autologous stem cell transplantation, and their brentuximab vedotin exposure differed. Findings and caveats of the study: Relative to healthy donors, newly diagnosed patients reportedly had lower baseline TCR diversity, which was reported as lower still in relapsed/refractory patients.

Germline V gene sequence: CDR1 SGHDT, CDR2 YYEEEE. The CDR3 spans 12 residues. Trimming took off 1 base at V and 7 bases at J, with 8 bases between the two ends. Regarding this clone: Its antigen is currently unknown.

Sequencing used immunoSEQ multiplex PCR; TCRdb keeps in-frame clones, though not all of them. The sample yields around 93,000 clones, around 78% seen once. The receptor was derived from a human donor with classical Hodgkin lymphoma. The chain employs TRBV5-6 and TRBJ1-2; possibly TRBD1 for D (6 bases). Sequenced material: peripheral blood mononuclear cells (PBMCs), taken before the fourth cycle of nivolumab. CDR3 residues: CASSLKGGGYTF. CDR3 nucleotide sequence: TGTGCCAGCAGCTTGAAGGGGGGTGGCTACACCTTC.